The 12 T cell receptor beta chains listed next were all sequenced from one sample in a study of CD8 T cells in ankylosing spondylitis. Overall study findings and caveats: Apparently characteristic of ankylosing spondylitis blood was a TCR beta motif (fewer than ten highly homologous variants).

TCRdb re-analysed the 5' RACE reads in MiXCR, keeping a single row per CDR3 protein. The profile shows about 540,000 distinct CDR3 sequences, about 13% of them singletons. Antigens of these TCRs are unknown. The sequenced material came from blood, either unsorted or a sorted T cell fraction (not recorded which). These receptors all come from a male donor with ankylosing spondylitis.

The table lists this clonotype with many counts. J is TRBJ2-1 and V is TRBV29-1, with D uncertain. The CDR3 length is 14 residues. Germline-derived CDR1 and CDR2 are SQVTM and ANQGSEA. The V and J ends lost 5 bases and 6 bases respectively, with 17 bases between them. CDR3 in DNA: TGCAGCGTTTGGGTGGGTGCTGTAGCCAATGAGCAGTTCTTC. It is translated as CSVWVGAVANEQFF.

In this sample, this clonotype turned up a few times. The CDR3, as DNA: TGTGCCAGCAGCTTTAGTAGGGGGCTGGATACGCAGTATTTT. Protein sequence: CASSFSRGLDTQYF. The J gene is TRBJ2-3, the V gene TRBV7-2, with 7 bases that match TRBD1. Germline lookup yields CDR1 SGHTA and CDR2 FQGNSA. With V trimmed by 3 bases and J by 6 bases, 6 bases remained unmatched. The CDR3 is 14 amino acids.

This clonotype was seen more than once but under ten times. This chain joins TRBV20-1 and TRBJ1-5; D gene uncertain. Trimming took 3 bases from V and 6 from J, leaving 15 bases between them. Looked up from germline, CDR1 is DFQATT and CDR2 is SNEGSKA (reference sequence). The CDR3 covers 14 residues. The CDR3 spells CSASLSGRFQPQHF. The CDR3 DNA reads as TGCAGTGCTAGTCTCTCTGGGCGGTTTCAGCCCCAGCATTTT.

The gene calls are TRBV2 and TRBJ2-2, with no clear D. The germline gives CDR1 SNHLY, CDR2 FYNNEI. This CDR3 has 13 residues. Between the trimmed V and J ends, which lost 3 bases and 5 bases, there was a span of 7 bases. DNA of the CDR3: TGTGCCAGCAGTGACAGGATTACCGGGGAGCTGTTTTTT. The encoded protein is CASSDRITGELFF.

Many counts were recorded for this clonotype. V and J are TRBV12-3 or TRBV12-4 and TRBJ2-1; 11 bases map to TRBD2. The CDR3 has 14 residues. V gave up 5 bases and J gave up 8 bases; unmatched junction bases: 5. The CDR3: CASSRGTSGDEQFF. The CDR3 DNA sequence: TGTGCCAGCAGTCGGGGGACTAGCGGCGATGAGCAGTTCTTC.

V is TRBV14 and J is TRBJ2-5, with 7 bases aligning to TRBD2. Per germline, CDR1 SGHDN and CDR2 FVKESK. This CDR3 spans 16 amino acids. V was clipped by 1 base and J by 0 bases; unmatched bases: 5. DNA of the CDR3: TGTGCCAGCAGCCAAGCATGGGGAGGGTACCAAGAGACCCAGTACTTC. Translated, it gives CASSQAWGGYQETQYF.

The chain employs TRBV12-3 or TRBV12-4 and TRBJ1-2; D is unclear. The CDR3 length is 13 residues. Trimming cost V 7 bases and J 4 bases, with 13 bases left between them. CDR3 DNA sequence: TGTGCCAGCACCCCAAGCCCTGTCTATGGCTACACCTTC. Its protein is CASTPSPVYGYTF.

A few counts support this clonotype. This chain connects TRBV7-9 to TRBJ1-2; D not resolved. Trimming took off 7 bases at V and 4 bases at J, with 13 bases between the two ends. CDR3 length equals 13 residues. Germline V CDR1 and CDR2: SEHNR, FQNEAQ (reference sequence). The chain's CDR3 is CASIPISGYGYTF. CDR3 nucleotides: TGTGCCAGCATCCCGATCAGTGGCTATGGCTACACCTTC.

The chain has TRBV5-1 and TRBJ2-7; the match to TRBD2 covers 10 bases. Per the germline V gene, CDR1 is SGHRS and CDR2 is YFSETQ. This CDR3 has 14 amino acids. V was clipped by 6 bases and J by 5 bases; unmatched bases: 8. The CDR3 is CASTPLAGPHEQYF. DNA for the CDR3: TGCGCCAGCACCCCACTAGCGGGACCTCACGAGCAGTACTTC. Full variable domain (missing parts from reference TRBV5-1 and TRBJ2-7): KAGVTQTPRYLIKTRGQQVTLSCSPISGHRSVSWYQQTPGQGLQFLFEYFSETQRNKGNFPGRFSGRQFSNSRSEMNVSTLELGDSALYLCASTPLAGPHEQYFGPGTRLTVT.

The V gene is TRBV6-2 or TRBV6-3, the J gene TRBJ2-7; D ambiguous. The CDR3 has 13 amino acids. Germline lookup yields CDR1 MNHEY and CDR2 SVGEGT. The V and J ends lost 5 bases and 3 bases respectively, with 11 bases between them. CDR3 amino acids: CASSHRASYEQYV. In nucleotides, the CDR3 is TGTGCCAGCAGTCACCGCGCTAGCTACGAGCAGTACGTC.

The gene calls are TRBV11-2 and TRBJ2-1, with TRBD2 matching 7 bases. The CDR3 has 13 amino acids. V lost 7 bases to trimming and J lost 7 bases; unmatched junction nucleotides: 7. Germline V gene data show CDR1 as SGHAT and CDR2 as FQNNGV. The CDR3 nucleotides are TGTGCCAGCACGGGAGGATCCACAAATGAGCAGTTCTTC. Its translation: CASTGGSTNEQFF.

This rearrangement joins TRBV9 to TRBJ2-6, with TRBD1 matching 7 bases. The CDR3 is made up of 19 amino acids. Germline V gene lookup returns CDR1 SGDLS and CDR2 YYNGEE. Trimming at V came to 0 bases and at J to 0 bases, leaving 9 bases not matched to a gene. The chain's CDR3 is CASSVAFLAGGSGANVLTF. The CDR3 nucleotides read TGTGCCAGCAGCGTAGCTTTCTTGGCAGGGGGCTCTGGGGCCAACGTCCTGACTTTC.